The 22 T cell receptor beta chains given below trace back to one sample, sequenced in a study of cytomegalovirus exposure and HLA in healthy donors. Sequenced by immunoSEQ multiplex PCR; TCRdb stores in-frame clones only, minus some. The sample has about 56,000 clones, approximately 90% seen once. Sequences were obtained from PBMCs. These receptor sequences come from a man younger than 35 in good health and CMV-seronegative.

This CDR3 reads CASRRLAGDDTQYF. CDR3 DNA: TGTGCCAGCAGGCGACTAGCGGGAGATGATACGCAGTATTTT. The chain has TRBV6-6 and TRBJ2-3, with 12 nucleotides matching TRBD2. This CDR3 contains 14 residues. The trim removed 6 bases at V and 6 bases at J, leaving 4 bases unmatched. The germline gives CDR1 MNHNY, CDR2 SVGAGI (reference sequence).

CDR3 residues: CASSPGLAGAYNEQFF. The CDR3 DNA is TGTGCCAGCAGCCCGGGACTAGCGGGGGCCTACAATGAGCAGTTCTTC. This chain uses TRBV9 with TRBJ2-1; TRBD2 matches at 14 bases. Germline V gives CDR1 SGDLS, CDR2 YYNGEE. There are 16 residues in the CDR3. The junction had 2 bases not matched to a gene; V was cut back by 4 bases and J by 2 bases.

The V call is TRBV18, the J call TRBJ1-1; D not resolved. Germline CDR1 is KGHSH and CDR2 is LQKENI. V dropped 8 bases and J dropped 4 bases, with 17 bases sitting between them. CDR3 length: 14 amino acids. CDR3 DNA sequence: TGTGCCAGCCGCACGAGGGTTGACGGCACTGAAGCTTTCTTT. Its translation is CASRTRVDGTEAFF.

This rearrangement joins TRBV18 to TRBJ2-5; no clear D. CDR1 and CDR2 (germline): KGHSH, LQKENI. This CDR3 comprises 13 residues. V lost 3 bases, J lost 2 bases, and 7 bases lay in between. The CDR3 nucleotides are TGTGCCAGCTCACCGAGGCTACAAGAGACCCAGTACTTC. It codes for CASSPRLQETQYF.

The chain couples TRBV6-1 to TRBJ1-2; unclear D gene. The CDR3 is made up of 13 amino acids. V was clipped by 4 bases and J by 3 bases, with 9 bases between them. In germline, CDR1 is MNHNS, CDR2 SASEGT. CDR3 loop: CASSVQMDYGYTF. CDR3 nucleotides: TGTGCCAGCAGTGTGCAGATGGACTATGGCTACACCTTC.

This clone has more than one count but fewer than ten. The chain joins TRBV7-2 to TRBJ2-1, with TRBD1 as a possible D gene (5 bases). Germline CDR1 SGHTA, CDR2 FQGNSA. The V gene lost 5 bases and the J gene lost 10 bases, with 9 bases spanning the gap. The CDR3 runs 11 residues. The CDR3: CASSNRNEQFF. The CDR3, as DNA: TGTGCCAGCAGCAACAGGAACGAGCAGTTCTTC.

This chain links TRBV5-1 with TRBJ1-2; 7 bases fit TRBD1. The CDR3 spans 13 residues. Trimming took 4 bases from V and 4 from J; bases not matched to a gene: 4. Germline V gives CDR1 SGHRS, CDR2 YFSETQ. The CDR3 reads CASSVGTAYGYTF. DNA of the CDR3: TGCGCCAGCAGCGTAGGGACAGCCTATGGCTACACCTTC.

The chain carries TRBV4-1 and TRBJ2-7; maybe TRBD1 (5 bases). V lost 6 bases, J lost 2 bases, and 17 bases lay in between. The CDR3 length is 15 residues. CDR1 is MGHRA, CDR2 YSYEKL, per germline. The CDR3 is CASSPSGQGTYEQYF. The CDR3 bases are TGCGCCAGCAGTCCAAGTGGTCAGGGTACCTACGAGCAGTACTTC.

The chain uses TRBV19 and TRBJ2-5; 10 positions match TRBD1. This CDR3 region has 14 residues. J was trimmed by 5 bases and V by 4 bases; bases with no gene match: 4. From germline, CDR1 is LNHDA and CDR2 SQIVND (reference sequence). The CDR3 coding sequence is TGTGCCAGTAGTAATGGGGACAGGGGCGAGACCCAGTACTTC. Residues: CASSNGDRGETQYF.

The chain has TRBV27 and TRBJ2-5, with D uncertain. The V and J ends lost 7 bases and 1 base respectively, with 10 bases between them. This CDR3 is 13 amino acids long. The germline V gene has CDR1 MNHEY and CDR2 SMNVEV (reference sequence). CDR3 DNA: TGTGCCAGCACCAAGTTCGGCCAAGAGACCCAGTACTTC. Its protein product is CASTKFGQETQYF.

This clone was recorded once. The CDR3 DNA follows: TGTGCCAGCAGAAGACTAGCGGGAGGTGGGGCCACAGATACGCAGTATTTT. Protein sequence: CASRRLAGGGATDTQYF. The V gene is TRBV2, the J gene TRBJ2-3; 13 nucleotides align to TRBD2. Trimming at V came to 6 bases and at J to 2 bases, leaving 8 bases not matched to a gene. This CDR3 is 17 amino acids long. Germline values: CDR1 SNHLY, CDR2 FYNNEI.

The V and J genes are TRBV6-4 and TRBJ2-3, with TRBD2 matching over 9 bases. Germline values: CDR1 MRHNA, CDR2 SNTAGT. This CDR3 has 15 amino acids. Trimming took 5 bases from V and 5 from J; bases not matched to a gene: 8. CDR3 sequence: CASSLREGLGDTQYF. The CDR3 coding sequence is TGTGCCAGCAGTTTGCGGGAGGGACTGGGAGATACGCAGTATTTT.

V is TRBV7-3 and J is TRBJ2-2; 8 bases are a match to TRBD2. CDR3 length: 17 residues. Per the germline V gene, CDR1 is SGHTA and CDR2 is FQGTGA. V trimming: 3 bases; J trimming: 4 bases; junction bases outside the gene matches: 10. Here the CDR3 DNA reads TGTGCCAGCAGCTTTAAACGGGGGGGGATCTTCACCGGGGAGCTGTTTTTT. Its translation is CASSFKRGGIFTGELFF. The full variable domain, in which reference TRBV7-3 and TRBJ2-2 provide the parts outside the CDR3, is GAGVSQTPSNKVTEKGKYVELRCDPISGHTALYWYRQSLGQGPEFLIYFQGTGAADDSGLPNDRFFAVRPEGSVSTLKIQRTERGDSAVYLCASSFKRGGIFTGELFFGEGSRLTVL.

The chain has TRBV6-4 and TRBJ2-7, with 10 bases that match TRBD2. Germline V gene lookup returns CDR1 MRHNA and CDR2 SNTAGT. V dropped 6 bases and J dropped 3; count of bases not matched to a gene: 5. The CDR3 contains 14 residues. CDR3 sequence reads: CASRGTSVGYEQYF. CDR3 sequence (DNA): TGTGCCAGCAGAGGGACTAGCGTTGGCTACGAGCAGTACTTC.

This chain links TRBV14 with TRBJ2-7; 7 bases fit TRBD1. Per germline, CDR1 SGHDN and CDR2 FVKESK. After removal of 2 bases from V and 2 bases from J, the junction contained 6 bases not matched to a gene. This CDR3 spans 15 amino acids. Here the CDR3 DNA reads TGTGCCAGCAGCCAAAGACAGGGTAGGACCTACGAGCAGTACTTC. As protein: CASSQRQGRTYEQYF.

CDR3 DNA sequence: TGTGCCACCAGCAGAGATGAGGGGAAAGCGGGAGGGCCGCGCGAGCAGTACTTC. Its translation: CATSRDEGKAGGPREQYF. The genes are TRBV15 and TRBJ2-7; 10 bases are a match to TRBD2. The V and J ends lost 0 bases and 6 bases, in that order; junction bases with no gene match: 14. The CDR3 is made up of 18 amino acids. Looked up from germline, CDR1 is LNHNV and CDR2 is YYDKDF (reference sequence). The full variable domain, with the rest looked up from reference TRBV15 and TRBJ2-7, is DAMVIQNPRYQVTQFGKPVTLSCSQTLNHNVMYWYQQKSSQAPKLLFHYYDKDFNNEADTPDNFQSRRPNTSFCFLDIRSPGLGDTAMYLCATSRDEGKAGGPREQYFGPGTRLTVT.

The chain couples TRBV4-3 to TRBJ1-1; D gene uncertain. This CDR3 has 15 amino acids. The germline V and J ends were trimmed by 0 bases and 1 base, with 9 bases remaining between them. CDR1 is LGHNA, CDR2 YSLEER, per germline. The CDR3 DNA sequence: TGCGCCAGCAGCCAAGAACTGGGGAGGAACACTGAAGCTTTCTTT. This codes for CASSQELGRNTEAFF.

This clone appeared a single time. The genes are TRBV5-1 and TRBJ1-4; perhaps TRBD1 as D (5 bases). This CDR3 has 16 amino acids. CDR1 is SGHRS and CDR2 is YFSETQ in the germline V gene. The germline V and J ends were trimmed by 0 bases and 0 bases, with 9 bases remaining between them. Here the CDR3 DNA reads TGCGCCAGCAGCTTGGGACAGACTCCAACTAATGAAAAACTGTTTTTT. Protein product: CASSLGQTPTNEKLFF.

The gene calls are TRBV4-1 and TRBJ2-3; 11 bases are a match to TRBD2. The CDR3 has 17 residues. The V and J ends lost 2 bases and 3 bases, in that order; junction bases with no gene match: 7. Germline V gene data show CDR1 as MGHRA and CDR2 as YSYEKL. As DNA, the CDR3 is TGCGCCAGCAGCCAACCAACTAGCGGGAGTGGAACAGATACGCAGTATTTT. As protein: CASSQPTSGSGTDTQYF.

The chain recombines TRBV6-5 with TRBJ1-5; D may be TRBD1 (5 bases). CDR3 length: 13 residues. Germline lookup yields CDR1 MNHEY and CDR2 SVGAGI. The V end lost 6 bases, the J end lost 7 bases, and 13 bases lay between the germline ends. The CDR3 bases are TGTGCCAGCAGCGGACACATTGGGCAGCCCCAGCATTTT. It translates to CASSGHIGQPQHF.

V usage is TRBV15 and J usage is TRBJ2-6, with 11 bases identical to TRBD1. From germline, CDR1 is LNHNV and CDR2 YYDKDF (reference sequence). The CDR3 loop spans 16 amino acids. V gave up 3 bases and J gave up 3 bases; unmatched junction bases: 1. As DNA, the CDR3 is TGTGCCACCAGCAGGGACAGGGGGCTTGGGGCCAACGTCCTGACTTTC. Translation: CATSRDRGLGANVLTF.

The V and J genes are TRBV7-8 and TRBJ2-7; D is unclear. CDR1 SGHVS and CDR2 FQNEAQ come from the germline V gene. This CDR3 is 13 amino acids long. With 5 bases removed from V and 4 bases from J, the gap between germline ends came to 12 bases. The DNA of the CDR3 is TGTGCCAGCAGCCAGAGCGAAACGTACGAGCAGTACTTC. Translated, it gives CASSQSETYEQYF. The full variable domain, completed using reference TRBV7-8 and TRBJ2-7, is GAGVSQSPRYKVAKRGQDVALRCDPISGHVSLFWYQQALGQGPEFLTYFQNEAQLDKSGLPSDRFFAERPEGSVSTLKIQRTQQEDSAVYLCASSQSETYEQYFGPGTRLTVT.